These 3 T cell receptor beta chains share one sample of origin, sequenced in a study of cytomegalovirus exposure and HLA in healthy donors. It was with 60 Vbeta and 13 Jbeta primers that the PCR ran. Profiling relied on immunoSEQ multiplex PCR, and the TCRdb table lists in-frame clones only, not all of them. The sample includes some 150,000 clones, about four fifths of them seen just once. Specimen: PBMCs. These receptors all stem from a man younger than 45 in good health and CMV-seronegative.

This sequence joins TRBV28 and TRBJ2-5; 12 bases are shared with TRBD2. V shed 6 bases and J 3 bases; nucleotides not matched to a gene: 8. Germline V gene lookup returns CDR1 MDHEN and CDR2 SYDVKM. This CDR3 spans 16 amino acids. The CDR3 sequence is CASRPSGLAGKETQYF. The CDR3, as DNA: TGTGCCAGCAGGCCTTCCGGACTAGCGGGGAAAGAGACCCAGTACTTC.

This clone was detected once. The chain combines TRBV12-1 with TRBJ1-6; the table gives TRBD1 as D, unverified against the DNA. TRBV12-1 counts as a pseudogene. The CDR3 runs to 15 residues. The DNA of the CDR3 is TGTGCCATACCAAAAGGGGGTCGATTGGGTTCACCCCTCCACTTT. This codes for CAIPKGGRLGSPLHF.

This clone came up once. This sequence joins TRBV30 and TRBJ1-2, with TRBD1 matching over 8 bases. Germline assignment: CDR1 GTSNPN and CDR2 SVGIG (reference sequence). V lost 2 bases, J lost 2 bases, and 10 bases stayed unmatched. The CDR3 is 16 residues long. The CDR3 reads CAWSNPWDRLNYGYTF. The CDR3 bases are TGTGCCTGGAGTAACCCTTGGGACAGGCTAAACTATGGCTACACCTTC.